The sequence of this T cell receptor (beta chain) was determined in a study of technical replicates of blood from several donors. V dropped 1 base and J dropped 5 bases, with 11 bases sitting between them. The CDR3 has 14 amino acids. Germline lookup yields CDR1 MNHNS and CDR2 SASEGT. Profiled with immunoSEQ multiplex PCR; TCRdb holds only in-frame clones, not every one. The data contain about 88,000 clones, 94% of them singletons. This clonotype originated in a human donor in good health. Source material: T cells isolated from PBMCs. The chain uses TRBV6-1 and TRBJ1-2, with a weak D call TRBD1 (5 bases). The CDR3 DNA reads TGTGCCAGCAGTGAAGGCGGGGGTTGGTATGGCTACACCTTC. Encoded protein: CASSEGGGWYGYTF.